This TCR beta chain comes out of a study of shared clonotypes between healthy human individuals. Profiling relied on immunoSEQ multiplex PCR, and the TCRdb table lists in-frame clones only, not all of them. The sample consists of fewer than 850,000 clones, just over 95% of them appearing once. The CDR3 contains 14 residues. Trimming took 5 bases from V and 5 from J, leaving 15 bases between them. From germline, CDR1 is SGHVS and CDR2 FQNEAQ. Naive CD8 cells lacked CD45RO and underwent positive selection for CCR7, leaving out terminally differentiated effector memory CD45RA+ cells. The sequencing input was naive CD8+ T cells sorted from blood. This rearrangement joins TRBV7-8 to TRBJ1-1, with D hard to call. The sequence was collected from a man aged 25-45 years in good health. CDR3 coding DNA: TGTGCCAGCAGCGAGTGGGTGGCTGGGACTGAAGCTTTCTTT. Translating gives CASSEWVAGTEAFF.